Listed below are T cell receptor beta chains from one sample, sequenced in a study of breast tumors, draining lymph nodes, adjacent tissues. TCRdb used MiXCR to reprocess the multiplex PCR reads, holding one entry per CDR3 protein. The profile shows over 70,000 distinct CDR3 sequences, approximately 31% of them singletons. The sample consisted of axillary lymph node tissue. These receptors originate from a female donor with breast cancer. Some clones in this sample may be carry-over from other donors' samples. Both conserved end residues are trimmed from each CDR3. The D gene is left open where the match is weak. Not all rows give a size; the values are once, few, many and, for expanded clones, a class.

J,D,size,V,CDR3
TRBJ1-1,.,.,TRBV20-1,SAQGGASDTEAF
TRBJ2-6,.,.,TRBV9,ASSVDNGANVLA
TRBJ1-2,TRBD1,.,TRBV12-3/TRBV12-4,ASSLWDSRGYT
TRBJ2-3,.,many,TRBV18,ASSPKIDTDTQY
TRBJ1-1,.,few,TRBV30,AWSVRGGDGAEAF
TRBJ2-3,.,many,TRBV20-1,SARVGLGTDTQY
TRBJ1-2,TRBD1,many,TRBV5-4,ASSPQTGDGYT
TRBJ2-2,.,many,TRBV18,ASSPAGTNTGELF
TRBJ2-5,TRBD1,many,TRBV4-1,ASSPIGQGLQETQY
TRBJ2-5,TRBD2,.,TRBV3-1,ASSQVPGGGETQY
TRBJ2-3,.,.,TRBV28,ASSPNRLAEGSPGTDTQY
TRBJ1-6,.,many,TRBV3-2,ASSHLTGASPLH
TRBJ2-1,TRBD2,many,TRBV11-3,ASSLEGPLAGGHNEQF